Listed below are T cell receptor beta chains from one sample, sequenced in a study of shared clonotypes between healthy human individuals. The assay was immunoSEQ multiplex PCR, and TCRdb's table has in-frame clones only and misses some. The table has 800,000 to 950,000 clones, roughly 96% seen once. The sample taken for sequencing was naive CD8+ T cells sorted from blood. The origin of the receptors is a man aged 25-40 years in good health. CDR3s include the opening cysteine and the closing phenylalanine or tryptophan. A D gene is named only where the DNA matches it firmly. Part of the rows lack a size; the others show once, few, many or a class for expanded clones.

size	J	length	V	D	DNA	CDR3
-	TRBJ2-5	16	TRBV7-2	TRBD2	TGTGCCAGCAGCTTAGAGGTTAGCGGGGCCCAAGAGACCCAGTACTTC	CASSLEVSGAQETQYF
-	TRBJ2-5	14	TRBV5-1	-	TGCGCCAGCAGCCTAATCTCGTACCAAGAGACCCAGTACTTC	CASSLISYQETQYF
-	TRBJ2-5	11	TRBV20-1	-	TGCAGTGCTCCTAACCCAGAGACCCAGTACTTC	CSAPNPETQYF
-	TRBJ1-1	11	TRBV29-1	-	TGCAGCGTTGACTTTAACGCTGAAGCTTTCTTT	CSVDFNAEAFF
-	TRBJ2-1	12	TRBV19	TRBD1	TGTGCCAGTACTACAGGGGGCAATGAGCAGTTCTTC	CASTTGGNEQFF
-	TRBJ2-7	13	TRBV4-1	-	TGCGCCAGCAGCCAAACTAGCTATAGCGAGCAGTACTTC	CASSQTSYSEQYF
once	TRBJ2-7	15	TRBV15	TRBD2	TGTGCCACCAGCAGGACAGACGGGGGGGCCCTCGAGCAGTACTTC	CATSRTDGGALEQYF
-	TRBJ2-1	13	TRBV29-1	TRBD1	TGCAGCGTTGTGGGACAGGGGAATAATGAGCAGTTCTTC	CSVVGQGNNEQFF
-	TRBJ2-1	15	TRBV4-1	-	TGCGCCAGCAGTGACGGCGGGACTCTTGGGAGGGAGCAGTTCTTC	CASSDGGTLGREQFF
-	TRBJ2-2	17	TRBV9	-	TGTGCCAGCAGCGACCCCAACCACAGGGACGACACCGGGGAGCTGTTTTTT	CASSDPNHRDDTGELFF
-	TRBJ1-5	15	TRBV7-6	-	TGTGCCAGCAGCTTAGGGGAGGGAATCAATCAGCCCCAGCATTTT	CASSLGEGINQPQHF
-	TRBJ2-3	15	TRBV29-1	TRBD1	TGCAGCGTGGACCGGACAGGGGGCACCACAGATACGCAGTATTTT	CSVDRTGGTTDTQYF
once	TRBJ2-1	15	TRBV27	-	TGTGCCAGCAGTTTAATGACTCAGGCCTACAATGAGCAGTTCTTC	CASSLMTQAYNEQFF
-	TRBJ2-1	13	TRBV6-1	-	TGTGCCAGCAGTGTGTTTTTTGAGTATGAGCAGTTCTTC	CASSVFFEYEQFF
-	TRBJ1-5	12	TRBV7-9	-	TGTGCCAGCAGCTTAGAGTATCAGCCCCAGCATTTT	CASSLEYQPQHF
-	TRBJ1-1	14	TRBV5-1	-	TGCGCCAGCAGCTTTCGACCAGGAGACACTGAAGCTTTCTTT	CASSFRPGDTEAFF
-	TRBJ2-1	12	TRBV7-2	-	TGTGCCAGCAGACTGAAAGGGGCTGAGCAGTTCTTC	CASRLKGAEQFF
once	TRBJ2-1	16	TRBV6-4	TRBD2	TGTGCCAGCAGTGTTGATACGGGAGGGCCTCACAATGAGCAGTTCTTC	CASSVDTGGPHNEQFF
-	TRBJ2-7	12	TRBV5-6	-	TGTGCCAGCAGCTTGGGGGTCAACGAGCAGTACTTC	CASSLGVNEQYF
-	TRBJ2-7	15	TRBV2	-	TGTGCCAGCAGCGAACTATTACAGGGTCGGTACGAGCAGTACTTC	CASSELLQGRYEQYF
-	TRBJ1-1	16	TRBV27	TRBD1	TGTGCCAGCAGTGAATTTAGGTACAGGGGTAACACTGAAGCTTTCTTT	CASSEFRYRGNTEAFF
-	TRBJ2-1	13	TRBV19	-	TGTGCCAGCCTTAACGGCTCCTACAATGAGCAGTTCTTC	CASLNGSYNEQFF
-	TRBJ2-5	15	TRBV7-7	-	TGTGCCAGCAGCTTAAGGACCGGGCGTGGCGAGACCCAGTACTTC	CASSLRTGRGETQYF
-	TRBJ1-1	15	TRBV6-1	-	TGTGCCAGCAGTGAATTCAGAGGGGCGAACACTGAAGCTTTCTTT	CASSEFRGANTEAFF
once	TRBJ2-7	15	TRBV27	TRBD2	TGTGCCAGCAGTTTAGCGGGACTAGCGGGGTACGAGCAGTACTTC	CASSLAGLAGYEQYF
-	TRBJ2-7	16	TRBV9	TRBD1	TGTGCCAGCAGCGCAAACCGGGACAGCCTTTTCTACGAGCAGTACTTC	CASSANRDSLFYEQYF
-	TRBJ1-1	11	TRBV19	-	TGTGCCAGTAGGCGGGGCACTGAAGCTTTCTTT	CASRRGTEAFF
-	TRBJ1-1	15	TRBV7-8	-	TGTGCCAGCAGCCCCCGGACGGACATGAACACTGAAGCTTTCTTT	CASSPRTDMNTEAFF
-	TRBJ2-7	14	TRBV18	-	TGTGCCAGCTCGTCAAGGGATAGCGCCTACGAGCAGTACTTC	CASSSRDSAYEQYF
-	TRBJ2-5	15	TRBV5-1	TRBD2	TGCGCCAGCAGCTTTGAGGCGGGGGGAAGAGAGACCCAGTACTTC	CASSFEAGGRETQYF
once	TRBJ2-7	15	TRBV27	TRBD2	TGTGCCAGCAGACCCCCGGGGGGGATTAGTTACGAGCAGTACTTC	CASRPPGGISYEQYF
-	TRBJ2-7	16	TRBV11-1	-	TGTGCCAGCAGCTTAGTGGGTCGGCAGACTACCTACGAGCAGTACTTC	CASSLVGRQTTYEQYF
-	TRBJ2-3	17	TRBV5-1	-	TGCGCCAGCAGCTTGGCGGTAACGCGCTTAACCACAGATACGCAGTATTTT	CASSLAVTRLTTDTQYF
-	TRBJ2-1	15	TRBV15	-	TGTGCCACCAGCAGAGATGAGGGAGCCTACAATGAGCAGTTCTTC	CATSRDEGAYNEQFF
-	TRBJ2-7	14	TRBV29-1	TRBD2	TGCAGTGTAATTAGCGGGAGTGCACCCTACGAGCAGTACTTC	CSVISGSAPYEQYF
-	TRBJ2-1	15	TRBV9	TRBD1	TGTGCCAGCAGCGCGGGACAGACCACGTACAATGAGCAGTTCTTC	CASSAGQTTYNEQFF
-	TRBJ2-7	16	TRBV4-1	TRBD2	TGCGCCAGCAGCCAATCACTAGCGGCACAAACCTACGAGCAGTACTTC	CASSQSLAAQTYEQYF
-	TRBJ1-2	13	TRBV19	TRBD1	TGTGCCAGTAGTCCTGGACAGGGCTCTGGCTACACCTTC	CASSPGQGSGYTF
-	TRBJ2-7	16	TRBV28	TRBD2	TGTGCCAGCAGTTTGGGACTAGCGGGGACCCGCTACGAGCAGTACTTC	CASSLGLAGTRYEQYF
-	TRBJ2-2	13	TRBV29-1	-	TGCAGCGTTGTGGGAACAAACACCGGGGAGCTGTTTTTT	CSVVGTNTGELFF
few	TRBJ2-7	11	TRBV15	-	TGTGCCACCCGAGGGGAATCAGGGCAGTACTTC	CATRGESGQYF
-	TRBJ2-7	14	TRBV7-2	-	TGTGCCAGCAGCTTAGCGACGGGATCCTACGAGCAGTACTTC	CASSLATGSYEQYF